Listed here are 26 T cell receptor beta chains from one sample, sequenced in a study of molecular identifiers for immune sequencing clone quantification. TCRdb reprocessed the PCR reads via MiXCR and lists one record per CDR3 protein. Seen here are 50,000 to 70,000 distinct CDR3 sequences, around a sixth observed once, and the top ten hold approximately 1.5%. Sequenced material: naive CD8+ T cells from blood, with Jurkat cell RNA spiked in. The sample's subset: FACS-sorted CD8+CD4-CCR7+CD45RA+ naive T cells. The receptors were sampled from a human donor in good health. Some libraries in this study had Jurkat cell RNA spiked in.

Many counts were recorded for this clonotype. This chain connects TRBV27 to TRBJ2-7; D is unresolved. Trimming stripped 5 bases from V and 3 bases from J, with 11 bases between. CDR3 length equals 13 residues. Germline V CDR1 and CDR2: MNHEY, SMNVEV (reference sequence). CDR3 sequence (DNA): TGTGCCAGCAGTCTCCGGACCAGCTACGAGCAGTACTTC. This translates into CASSLRTSYEQYF.

This clonotype was detected once. The gene calls are TRBV28 and TRBJ1-5; 8 nucleotides align to TRBD1. The CDR3 runs 16 residues. V was pared by 4 bases and J by 7 bases, with 12 bases of the junction left unmatched. CDR1 MDHEN and CDR2 SYDVKM come from the germline V gene. The CDR3 nucleotides read TGTGCCAGCAGTTCACACAGGGGGTCTGGTATCCAGCCCCAGCATTTT. As protein: CASSSHRGSGIQPQHF.

This clonotype was recorded once. CDR3 nucleotides: TGTGCCAGCAGCTTAGAGCTTACCTACGAGCAGTACTTC. Translating it yields CASSLELTYEQYF. The rearrangement links TRBV7-8 to TRBJ2-7; D remains unclear. V shed 1 base and J shed 2 bases, with 6 bases lying between them. The CDR3 length is 13 residues. Germline V CDR1 and CDR2: SGHVS, FQNEAQ. Combining the CDR3 with reference TRBV7-8 and TRBJ2-7 gives the whole variable domain GAGVSQSPRYKVAKRGQDVALRCDPISGHVSLFWYQQALGQGPEFLTYFQNEAQLDKSGLPSDRFFAERPEGSVSTLKIQRTQQEDSAVYLCASSLELTYEQYFGPGTRLTVT.

Written as DNA, the CDR3 is TGCGCCAGCAGCCCCACTAGCGGGCTAGTCTACGAGCAGTACTTC. Protein: CASSPTSGLVYEQYF. This chain connects TRBV4-1 to TRBJ2-7; 9 bases fit TRBD2. V gave up 4 bases and J gave up 3 bases; unmatched junction bases: 7. Germline values: CDR1 MGHRA, CDR2 YSYEKL. This CDR3 contains 15 residues.

This clonotype was seen repeatedly, ten times or more. The CDR3 bases are TGTGCCAGCAGCCCATTTGGATGGGAGGGCGAAAAACTGTTTTTT. The encoded protein is CASSPFGWEGEKLFF. The gene calls are TRBV7-9 and TRBJ1-4, with no clear D. The CDR3 spans 15 residues. Germline V lookup: CDR1 SEHNR, CDR2 FQNEAQ (reference sequence). With 5 bases removed from V and 8 bases from J, the gap between germline ends came to 18 bases.

This clonotype was detected many times. V usage is TRBV6-5 and J usage is TRBJ2-5; 11 bases map to TRBD2. V shed 0 bases and J 1 base; nucleotides not matched to a gene: 13. CDR1 MNHEY and CDR2 SVGAGI come from the germline V gene. The CDR3 extends over 20 amino acids. The CDR3 spells CASSYSSTLLAGGVQETQYF. The CDR3 DNA reads as TGTGCCAGCAGTTACTCGAGTACGCTCCTAGCGGGAGGCGTCCAAGAGACCCAGTACTTC.

This clonotype was found many times. V usage is TRBV7-9 and J usage is TRBJ2-7; 7 bases map to TRBD1. Germline assignment: CDR1 SEHNR and CDR2 FQNEAQ (reference sequence). The CDR3 totals 15 residues. Germline trimming cut 6 bases from V and 3 bases from J; bases unmatched to any gene: 11. CDR3 sequence (DNA): TGTGCCAGCAGTACAAAGGGGGCCTTCCTCTACGAGCAGTACTTC. Encoded protein: CASSTKGAFLYEQYF.

This clonotype occurred many times. Because the CDR3 is missing its conserved closing phenylalanine or tryptophan, this is likely a read error. The CDR3 sequence is CASSPIPYYGTGTREQYS. CDR3 nucleotides: TGTGCCAGCAGCCCAATACCCTACTACGGGACAGGAACTAGGGAGCAGTACTCC. The rearrangement uses TRBV3-1 and TRBJ2-7, with 8 bases matching TRBD1. The CDR3 loop spans 18 amino acids. CDR1 and CDR2 (germline): LGHDT, YNNKEL (reference sequence). V was clipped by 4 bases and J by 7 bases; unmatched bases: 21.

On this clonotype itself: A much larger clone is a single base away; this may be a read error. The chain combines TRBV20-1 with TRBJ2-1, with 7 bases that match TRBD2. Germline V gene sequence: CDR1 DFQATT, CDR2 SNEGSKA (reference sequence). V lost 2 bases, J lost 4 bases, and 8 bases stayed unmatched. This CDR3 is 15 amino acids long. DNA for the CDR3: TGCAGTGCTAGACGATCTAGCGGTCCTTACAATGAGCAGTTCTTC. Its protein is CSARRSSGPYNEQFF.

This clonotype was counted between two and nine times. V usage is TRBV4-2 and J usage is TRBJ2-1; D perhaps matches TRBD2 (5 bases). V was clipped by 3 bases and J by 9 bases, with 15 bases between them. The germline V gene encodes CDR1 LGHNA and CDR2 YNFKEQ. The CDR3 has 14 residues. The CDR3 sequence is CASSQATGFGEQFF. The CDR3 DNA is TGTGCCAGCAGCCAGGCAACGGGATTTGGTGAGCAGTTCTTC.

J is TRBJ2-7 and V is TRBV12-5; 8 positions agree with TRBD2. This CDR3 region has 15 residues. Germline CDR1 reads LGHNT; CDR2 reads FRNRAP. V lost 5 bases, J lost 0 bases, and 6 bases stayed unmatched. CDR3 DNA sequence: TGTGCTAGTGGTCAAACTAGCGGTCCCTCCTACGAGCAGTACTTC. Its translation is CASGQTSGPSYEQYF.

This clonotype was detected ten times or more. J is TRBJ1-6 and V is TRBV20-1, with D uncertain. CDR1 is DFQATT and CDR2 is SNEGSKA in the germline V gene (reference sequence). Trimming took 0 bases from V and 3 from J, leaving 30 bases between them. The length of the CDR3 is 22 residues. For the CDR3, the DNA is TGCAGTGCTAGAGATAGGTCCGGCAAGGCATCGGCTTCCCTTCTCTATAATTCACCCCTCCACTTT. Translating it yields CSARDRSGKASASLLYNSPLHF.

This clonotype was recorded at least ten times. The CDR3 is CSVPVSGANVLTF. For the CDR3, the DNA is TGCAGCGTCCCCGTCTCCGGGGCCAACGTCCTGACTTTC. This chain links TRBV29-1 with TRBJ2-6, with D unresolved. The V end lost 6 bases, the J end lost 4 bases, and 10 bases lay between the germline ends. From germline, CDR1 is SQVTM and CDR2 ANQGSEA. The length of the CDR3 is 13 residues.

This clonotype was detected many times. The gene calls are TRBV2 and TRBJ2-7; D not resolved. The CDR3 loop spans 15 amino acids. The ends were cut back, 4 bases at V and 2 bases at J, with 15 bases in the middle. CDR1 and CDR2 (germline): SNHLY, FYNNEI. CDR3 sequence (DNA): TGTGCCAGCAGTGGCCTGGGTACAATCACCTACGAGCAGTACTTC. This gives the protein CASSGLGTITYEQYF.

This clonotype was seen ten or more times. The chain couples TRBV4-1 to TRBJ2-7, with 7 nucleotides matching TRBD1. Germline lookup yields CDR1 MGHRA and CDR2 YSYEKL. After removal of 4 bases from V and 4 bases from J, the junction contained 13 bases not matched to a gene. The length of the CDR3 is 16 residues. Written as DNA, the CDR3 is TGCGCCAGCAGCCCCCGGGACAGCCCATCTTATTACGAGCAGTACTTC. This gives the protein CASSPRDSPSYYEQYF.

This clonotype was counted a single time. A much larger clone differs from this one at a single base, so this may be a read error. V usage is TRBV12-3 or TRBV12-4 and J usage is TRBJ2-3; TRBD2 agrees at 9 bases. The CDR3 extends over 16 amino acids. V shed 5 bases, J shed 4 bases, and the junction held 10 bases outside the gene matches. CDR3 nucleotides: TGTGCCAGCAGTCCTCTAGCGGGATGGCGGGCAGATACGCAGTATTTT. Protein sequence: CASSPLAGWRADTQYF.

The table lists this clonotype with a count of one. A much larger clone differs by one base, so this may be a read error. This chain connects TRBV30 to TRBJ2-2; 9 positions match TRBD2. The CDR3 sequence is 17 residues long. Germline V gives CDR1 GTSNPN, CDR2 SVGIG (reference sequence). Trimming cost V 3 bases and J 5 bases; bases outside gene matches: 13. Here the CDR3 reads CAWSPRDEREVTGELFF. The CDR3, as DNA: TGTGCCTGGAGCCCAAGGGATGAGCGGGAGGTGACCGGGGAGCTGTTTTTT.

Points on this clonotype: With a much larger clone just one base away, this may be a read error. The rearrangement uses TRBV29-1 and TRBJ1-1; D not resolved. The CDR3 spans 14 residues. V lost 2 bases and J 11 bases, leaving 21 bases between the germline ends. The V gene's germline CDR1 is SQVTM and CDR2 ANQGSEA. In nucleotides, the CDR3 is TGCAGCGTTGAAATACTGGGATCCAGCGAGTGTGCTTTCTTT. It encodes CSVEILGSSECAFF.

This clonotype was seen repeatedly, ten times or more. This rearrangement joins TRBV27 to TRBJ2-7, with D perhaps matching TRBD1 (7 bases). V lost 9 bases and J lost 2, with 29 bases in between. Looked up from germline, CDR1 is MNHEY and CDR2 is SMNVEV (reference sequence). There are 18 residues in the CDR3. The chain's CDR3 is CASIPRAGGPSVAYEQYF. The CDR3 DNA is TGTGCCAGTATACCTCGGGCAGGGGGTCCTAGCGTCGCCTACGAGCAGTACTTC.

This clonotype was seen only a few times. The rearrangement joins TRBV2 to TRBJ2-7; 9 nucleotides line up with TRBD1. With V trimmed by 10 bases and J by 3 bases, 7 bases remained unmatched. From germline, CDR1 is SNHLY and CDR2 FYNNEI. The CDR3 runs to 13 residues. The CDR3, as DNA: TGTGCCACCCTAGGACAGGGGTTCTACGAGCAGTACTTC. It translates to CATLGQGFYEQYF.

The table lists this clonotype with a few counts. The chain links TRBV21-1 to TRBJ2-5; TRBD1, the table's D call, was not compared with the DNA. TRBV21-1 is assigned pseudogene status. The CDR3 length is 16 residues. Here the CDR3 DNA reads TGTGCCAGCAGCCTCCGGGGAACAGGGGTGTGGGAGACCCAGTACTTC. Translating it yields CASSLRGTGVWETQYF.

This clonotype occurred many times. The chain couples TRBV5-4 to TRBJ2-3; 11 positions match TRBD1. Germline V gene data show CDR1 as SGHNT and CDR2 as YYREEE (reference sequence). CDR3 length equals 15 residues. With V trimmed by 4 bases and J by 4 bases, 5 bases remained unmatched. The CDR3 here is CASSAWTGGPDTQYF. The CDR3 bases are TGTGCCAGCAGCGCCTGGACAGGGGGCCCAGATACGCAGTATTTT.

This clonotype has ten or more counts. The chain links TRBV29-1 to TRBJ2-1; tentative D call: TRBD1 (5 bases). Trimming took 3 bases from V and 1 from J, leaving 7 bases between them. The CDR3 loop spans 13 amino acids. CDR1 and CDR2 from the germline V gene are SQVTM and ANQGSEA. CDR3 region: CSVEAGSYNEQFF. CDR3 DNA: TGCAGCGTTGAGGCAGGGTCCTACAATGAGCAGTTCTTC.

This clonotype was recorded at least ten times. The genes are TRBV5-1 and TRBJ1-1; TRBD1 might be the D (6 bases). Germline CDR1 SGHRS, CDR2 YFSETQ. V was pared by 3 bases and J by 4 bases, with 25 bases between. CDR3 size: 18 residues. The DNA of the CDR3 is TGCGCCAGCAGCTCCCCCGGGTCAGGGGACCCACGGGGCACTGAAGCTTTCTTT. Translating gives CASSSPGSGDPRGTEAFF.

Concerning this clonotype: This may come from a read error, since a much larger clone is one base off. V and J are TRBV13 and TRBJ2-3; D might be TRBD2 (5 bases). There are 15 residues in the CDR3. From germline, CDR1 is PRHDT and CDR2 FYEKMQ (reference sequence). CDR3 nucleotides: TGTGCCAGCAGCGGGCCGGGATCCCCTGCGGATATGCAGTATTTT. This sequence encodes CASSGPGSPADMQYF. The whole variable domain, remainder taken from reference TRBV13 and TRBJ2-3, is AAGVIQSPRHLIKEKRETATLKCYPIPRHDTVYWYQQGPGQDPQFLISFYEKMQSDKGSIPDRFSAQQFSDYHSELNMSSLELGDSALYFCASSGPGSPADMQYFGPGTRLTVL.

Concerning this clonotype: A much larger clone differs from this one at a single base, so this may be a read error. J is TRBJ2-2 and V is TRBV25-1, with D perhaps matching TRBD2 (5 bases). The CDR3 consists of 12 residues. Germline values: CDR1 MGHDK, CDR2 SYGVNS. V lost 3 bases to trimming and J lost 13 bases, with 12 bases between them. Here the CDR3 reads CASSEGSWALFF. CDR3 bases: TGTGCCAGCAGTGAGGGGAGCTGGGCGCTGTTTTTT.